This T cell receptor beta chain was profiled in a study of T-cell reconstitution after alpha-beta-depleted transplantation in children (TCRdb year 2016). Regarding the study in general: T-cell immune reconstitution after TCRalphabeta/CD19-depleted allogeneic hematopoietic cell transplantation in children was quantitatively tracked in the study by means of TCR repertoire profiling.

CDR1 and CDR2 were assigned from the germline V gene as SGHRS and YFSETQ. Spanning cysteine to phenylalanine, the CDR3 consists of 15 amino acids. The CDR3 DNA has 45 bases and is translated from base 1. V lost 2 bases and J lost 3 bases, and the count of bases not matched to a germline gene is 4. This clonotype was counted between two and nine times. Its cognate antigen has yet to be identified. There are no base qualities to consult, and no much larger clone falls within one base. Receptor libraries were prepared by PCR. Sequencing instrument: Illumina HiSeq 2500. TCR libraries were prepared with molecular barcoding, using unique molecular identifiers to normalize TCRbeta repertoire quantification. TCRdb's own reprocessing of the public reads used fastp at Q25 and MiXCR and kept productive beta chains. Here each entry gathers all rows of one CDR3 protein and keeps the most common genes and DNA. In this sample the table shows approximately 400,000 distinct CDR3 sequences, roughly a tenth of which occur a single time. Jointly, the top ten make up roughly 6% of the sample.

This clonotype originated in a human donor who donated a stem cell graft to a child with acute myeloid leukemia. The rearranged segments are TRBV5-1 and TRBJ2-2; 7 central bases correspond to TRBD1. Sequenced material: PBMCs from the stem cell graft donor, taken from the stem cell graft. The encoded CDR3 is CASSLRTGHTGELFF. In nucleotides, the sequence is TGCGCCAGCAGCTTACGGACAGGACACACCGGGGAGCTGTTTTTT.